Below, 9 T cell receptor beta chains from the same sample are listed, as sequenced in a study of T cells after yellow fever vaccination. One entry per CDR3 protein, called by TCRdb with MiXCR from the 5' RACE reads. Here the sample spans approximately 27,000 distinct CDR3 sequences, under 7% being singletons. The source was PBMCs, either bulk or a sorted T-cell subset (CD4+, CD8+, memory, or dextramer-sorted; not recorded which), collected 15 days after the yellow fever booster vaccination. The origin of the receptors is a man aged 25-45 years who received the YFV17D yellow fever vaccine.

At least ten counts were recorded for this clonotype. This chain connects TRBV12-3 or TRBV12-4 to TRBJ2-7, with TRBD2 matching over 12 bases. The J segment lost 4 bases and the V segment lost 6 bases, leaving 10 bases of the junction unmatched. The CDR3 is 16 amino acids. CDR3 protein: CASSASLTSGSYEQYF. CDR3 nucleotide sequence: TGTGCCAGCAGCGCTAGCCTGACTAGCGGGAGTTACGAGCAGTACTTC.

This clonotype has ten or more counts. V and J are TRBV5-1 and TRBJ2-1; maybe TRBD2 (6 bases). The V gene's germline CDR1 is SGHRS and CDR2 YFSETQ. The CDR3 totals 15 residues. Trimming took 0 bases from V and 8 from J, leaving 15 bases between them. The CDR3 protein is CASSLVAGSADEQFF. Here the CDR3 DNA reads TGCGCCAGCAGCTTGGTGGCGGGATCGGCGGATGAGCAGTTCTTC.

This clonotype was detected ten times or more. The chain combines TRBV7-9 with TRBJ2-1; TRBD2 aligns across 7 bases. Germline CDR1 SEHNR, CDR2 FQNEAQ (reference sequence). V shed 7 bases, J shed 7 bases, and the junction held 13 bases outside the gene matches. The CDR3 has 15 amino acids. The CDR3, as DNA: TGTGCCAGCACCCGGGTTGCGGGAGAGGGTAATGAGCAGTTCTTC. Translating it yields CASTRVAGEGNEQFF.

This clonotype showed up many times. The chain recombines TRBV20-1 with TRBJ2-2, with 9 bases fitting TRBD1. The CDR3 has 17 amino acids. Unmatched junction bases numbered 13, after V lost 2 bases and J lost 6 bases. Germline CDR1 and CDR2: DFQATT and SNEGSKA (reference sequence). The CDR3 DNA reads as TGCAGTGCTAGACCCCTCCCCGGGACAGGGAATCCCGGGGAGCTGTTTTTT. It specifies CSARPLPGTGNPGELFF.

The sample holds many counts of this clonotype. V and J are TRBV12-3 or TRBV12-4 and TRBJ2-3; D ambiguous. V lost 5 bases and J 0 bases, leaving 12 bases between the germline ends. The CDR3 covers 15 residues. The CDR3 loop is CASSPTGRSTDTQYF. The CDR3 DNA sequence: TGTGCCAGCAGTCCGACTGGACGAAGCACAGATACGCAGTATTTT.

The chain couples TRBV3-1 to TRBJ2-7; 10 bases match TRBD2. CDR3 length equals 16 residues. Germline trimming cut 10 bases from V and 6 bases from J; bases unmatched to any gene: 18. Germline V lookup: CDR1 LGHDT, CDR2 YNNKEL (reference sequence). This CDR3 reads CATCQGAGGPNREQYF. Here the CDR3 DNA reads TGTGCCACCTGCCAAGGAGCGGGAGGGCCTAATCGCGAGCAGTACTTC.

This clonotype was seen at least ten times. The V gene is TRBV7-2, the J gene TRBJ1-1; D possibly corresponds to TRBD1 (5 bases). The V and J ends lost 6 bases and 2 bases respectively, with 10 bases between them. The germline gives CDR1 SGHTA, CDR2 FQGNSA. This CDR3 spans 13 amino acids. The CDR3 bases are TGTGCCAGCAGTCGGGGGAAAAACACTGAAGCTTTCTTT. This sequence encodes CASSRGKNTEAFF. Drawing the rest from reference TRBV7-2 and TRBJ1-1, the complete variable domain is GAGVSQSPSNKVTEKGKDVELRCDPISGHTALYWYRQSLGQGLEFLIYFQGNSAPDKSGLPSDRFSAERTGGSVSTLTIQRTQQEDSAVYLCASSRGKNTEAFFGQGTRLTVV.

This clonotype has ten or more counts. This chain uses TRBV12-3 or TRBV12-4 with TRBJ2-5, with D hard to call. Trimming took off 7 bases at V and 5 bases at J, with 8 bases between the two ends. The CDR3 consists of 11 residues. CDR3: CASTLGETQYF. The CDR3 DNA is TGTGCCAGCACCCTCGGGGAGACCCAGTACTTC.

At least ten counts were recorded for this clonotype. The chain joins TRBV7-2 to TRBJ2-3; D uncertain. The V gene lost 0 bases and the J gene lost 6 bases, with 7 bases spanning the gap. CDR1 and CDR2 from the germline V gene are SGHTA and FQGNSA. The CDR3 covers 13 residues. The CDR3 nucleotides read TGTGCCAGCAGCTTAGCCTTCGGGGATACGCAGTATTTT. This codes for CASSLAFGDTQYF.